One TCR beta chain is described in this entry. The ends lost 10 bases at V and 6 bases at J; junction bases unmatched: 5. The CDR3 consists of 12 residues. Germline CDR1 and CDR2: SNHLY and FYNNEI. The data originate from a study of T cells in Graves' hyperthyroidism and ophthalmopathy. RNA transcripts were the template for amplifying TCR beta CDR3 regions. The TCR CDR3 first-round RT-PCR relied on the HTBI primer set. TCRdb redid the calling of the multiplex PCR reads with MiXCR, one entry per CDR3 protein. The sample has roughly 350,000 distinct CDR3 sequences; 14% are singletons. The material sequenced was blood. The sequence came from a woman in her twenties or thirties with Graves' hyperthyroidism. The chain couples TRBV2 to TRBJ2-1, with TRBD1 identical over 8 bases. The CDR3 region has the DNA TGTGCCAACGGAGACAGGGGCAATGAGCAGTTCTTC. Its protein is CANGDRGNEQFF.